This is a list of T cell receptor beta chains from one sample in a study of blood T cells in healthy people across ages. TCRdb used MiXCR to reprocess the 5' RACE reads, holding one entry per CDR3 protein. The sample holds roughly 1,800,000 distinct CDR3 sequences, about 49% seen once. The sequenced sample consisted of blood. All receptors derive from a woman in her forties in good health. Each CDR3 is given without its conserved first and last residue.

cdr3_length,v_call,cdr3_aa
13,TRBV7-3,ASSSILGYLDTQY
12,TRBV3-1,ASSRTGGDEKLF
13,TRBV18,ASSEQRGVTDTQY
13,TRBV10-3,AISVGLAGGQRQY
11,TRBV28,ASSFPGGGQQF
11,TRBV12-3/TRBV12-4,ASMDYSTDTQY
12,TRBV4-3,ASSQVESLYGYT
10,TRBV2,ASSRQSGGYT
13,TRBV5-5,ASRPPGGHKNIQY
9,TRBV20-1,SANRGPGYT
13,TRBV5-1,ASSLEGTGTYGYT
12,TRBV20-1,SASAPGVRETQY
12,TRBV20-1,SATRGTGVETQY
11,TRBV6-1,ASRMTGRETQY
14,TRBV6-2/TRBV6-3,ASSPMTDYSNQPQH
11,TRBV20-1,SAWDFVTDTQY
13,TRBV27,ASRKGRGVSYEQY
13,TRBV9,ASSVGGGGPDTQY
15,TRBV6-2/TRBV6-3,ASSYDPTRSGLYEQY
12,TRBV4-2,ASSQTGIQETQF
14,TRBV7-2,ASSLIGGPSQETQY
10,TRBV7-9,ASSLSITEAF
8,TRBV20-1,SARGEIQY
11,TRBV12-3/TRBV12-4,ASRDTVADTQY
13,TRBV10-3,AISPQLAGAYEQY
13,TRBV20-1,SARHGGAEKDTQY
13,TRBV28,ASSLIGWGLYEQY
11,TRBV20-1,SAPDDRVYEQY
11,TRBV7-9,ATWGEVNTEAF
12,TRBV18,ASGATRGKETQY
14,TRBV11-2,ASSFAGAGVNEKLF
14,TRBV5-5,ASSLEGGLSYNEQF
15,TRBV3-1,ASSQEFTGRATDTQY
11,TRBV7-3,ASSTTGAETQY
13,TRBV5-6,ASSFISGVQETQY
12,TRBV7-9,ASSFLGGKETQF
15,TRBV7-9,ASSPRLGQGENNEQF
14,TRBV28,ASRPPTGEVSYEQY
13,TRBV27,ASSSIEGWNTEAF
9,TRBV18,ASATGDGYT
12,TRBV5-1,ASTPGAGMNEQF
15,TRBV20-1,SAREDGLAGRTYEQY
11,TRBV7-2,ASSLRTGREQY
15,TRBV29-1,SVVHFGQGGSYNEQF
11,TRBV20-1,SAMRDSNSPLH
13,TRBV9,ASSDAIPGANVLT
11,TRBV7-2,ASSDGQAYEQY
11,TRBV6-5,ASRSPGAETQY
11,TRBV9,ASSVAVFNEQF
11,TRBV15,ATSRGGVPEQY
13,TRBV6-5,ASSLLGRPNTEAF
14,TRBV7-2,ASSLVAGGLQETQY
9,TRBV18,ASSPGTSQY